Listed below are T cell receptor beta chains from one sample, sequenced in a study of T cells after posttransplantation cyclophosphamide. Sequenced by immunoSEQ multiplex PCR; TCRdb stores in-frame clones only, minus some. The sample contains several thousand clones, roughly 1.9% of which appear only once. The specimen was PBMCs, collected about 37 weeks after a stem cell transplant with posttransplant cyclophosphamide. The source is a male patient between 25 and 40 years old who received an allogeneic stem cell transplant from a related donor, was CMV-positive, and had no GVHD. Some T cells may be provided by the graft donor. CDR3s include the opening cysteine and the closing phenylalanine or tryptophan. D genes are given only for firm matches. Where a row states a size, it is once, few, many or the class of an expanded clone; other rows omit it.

cdr3_nt: TGTGCCAGCAGTAGTGGGCTAGCGGGGTGGGAGACCCAGTACTTC
cdr3_aa: CASSSGLAGWETQYF
clone_size: few
d_call: TRBD2
v_call: TRBV28
j_call: TRBJ2-5

cdr3_nt: TGTGCCAGCAGCCAAGAGACAGGGAACACCGGGGAGCTGTTTTTT
cdr3_aa: CASSQETGNTGELFF
clone_size: few
d_call: -
v_call: TRBV7-6
j_call: TRBJ2-2

cdr3_nt: TGTGCCAGTGCTCAGGGTCACAATCAGCCCCAGCATTTT
cdr3_aa: CASAQGHNQPQHF
clone_size: few
d_call: -
v_call: TRBV19
j_call: TRBJ1-5

cdr3_nt: TGTGCCAGCAGCAAAACTGTGGGACTAGCGGGTACTGAGCAGTTCTTC
cdr3_aa: CASSKTVGLAGTEQFF
clone_size: -
d_call: TRBD2
v_call: TRBV7-2
j_call: TRBJ2-1

cdr3_nt: TGCAGTCCTAGACTCTCCTACGAGCAGTACTTC
cdr3_aa: CSPRLSYEQYF
clone_size: few
d_call: -
v_call: TRBV20-1
j_call: TRBJ2-7

cdr3_nt: TGTGCCAGTAGTATTATTCAGGGTTTTAATGAGCAGTTCTTC
cdr3_aa: CASSIIQGFNEQFF
clone_size: few
d_call: -
v_call: TRBV19
j_call: TRBJ2-1

cdr3_nt: TGTGCCAGCAGCGTAGAGGGGGCGACCGGGGAGCTGTTTTTT
cdr3_aa: CASSVEGATGELFF
clone_size: few
d_call: TRBD1
v_call: TRBV9
j_call: TRBJ2-2

cdr3_nt: TGTGCCAGCAGCGCCCTAGCGGGAGTAGGCAATGAGCAGTTCTTC
cdr3_aa: CASSALAGVGNEQFF
clone_size: few
d_call: TRBD2
v_call: TRBV9
j_call: TRBJ2-1

cdr3_nt: TGTGCCAGCAGTTTCCGAGGGACGGGACTAGAGACCCAGTACTTC
cdr3_aa: CASSFRGTGLETQYF
clone_size: -
d_call: -
v_call: TRBV28
j_call: TRBJ2-5

cdr3_nt: TGTGCCAGCATAGGGAGGCCGATTAGTGGCTACACCTTC
cdr3_aa: CASIGRPISGYTF
clone_size: few
d_call: -
v_call: TRBV28
j_call: TRBJ1-2

cdr3_nt: TGTGCCAGCAGCTCGGCCCTGGCTAGCGGGGGGGCGTATACGCAGTATTTT
cdr3_aa: CASSSALASGGAYTQYF
clone_size: few
d_call: TRBD2
v_call: TRBV5-4
j_call: TRBJ2-3

cdr3_nt: TGTGCCAGTAGTATAGTTACGGGAGAGACCCAGTACTTC
cdr3_aa: CASSIVTGETQYF
clone_size: few
d_call: -
v_call: TRBV19
j_call: TRBJ2-5

cdr3_nt: TGTGCCAGCAGCTTAGATGTCCAAAATACAGATACGCAGTATTTT
cdr3_aa: CASSLDVQNTDTQYF
clone_size: few
d_call: -
v_call: TRBV7-2
j_call: TRBJ2-3

cdr3_nt: TGTGCCAGCAGCCTAGAGGACAGGGGGCAAAATGAGCAGTTCTTC
cdr3_aa: CASSLEDRGQNEQFF
clone_size: -
d_call: TRBD1
v_call: TRBV11-3
j_call: TRBJ2-1

cdr3_nt: TGCAGCGTGCGTGACAGGCGCGACGAGCAGTACTTC
cdr3_aa: CSVRDRRDEQYF
clone_size: -
d_call: -
v_call: TRBV29-1
j_call: TRBJ2-7

cdr3_nt: TGTGCCAGCAGCGAACGAGGAGGGTATGGAAACACCATATATTTT
cdr3_aa: CASSERGGYGNTIYF
clone_size: few
d_call: -
v_call: TRBV25-1
j_call: TRBJ1-3

cdr3_nt: TGTGCCAGCAGCGTAGGCCTAGGCGGGGGGACCAATGAGCAGTTCTTC
cdr3_aa: CASSVGLGGGTNEQFF
clone_size: few
d_call: TRBD2
v_call: TRBV9
j_call: TRBJ2-1

cdr3_nt: TGTGCCAGCAGTTTGACTGTCCAAGAGACCCAGTACTTC
cdr3_aa: CASSLTVQETQYF
clone_size: few
d_call: -
v_call: TRBV28
j_call: TRBJ2-5

cdr3_nt: TGCAGTGCTAGCGGGAGCTACGAGCAGTACTTC
cdr3_aa: CSASGSYEQYF
clone_size: -
d_call: -
v_call: TRBV20-1
j_call: TRBJ2-7

cdr3_nt: TGTGCCAGCAGCTACGGTCTAACAGATACGCAGTATTTT
cdr3_aa: CASSYGLTDTQYF
clone_size: few
d_call: -
v_call: TRBV7-3
j_call: TRBJ2-3

cdr3_nt: TGTGCCAGCAGCGAAACTAGCGGGAGGACAGATGAGCAGTTCTTC
cdr3_aa: CASSETSGRTDEQFF
clone_size: -
d_call: TRBD2
v_call: TRBV9
j_call: TRBJ2-1

cdr3_nt: TGTGCCAGCAGCTTCCGCAGGGATCAGCCCCAGCATTTT
cdr3_aa: CASSFRRDQPQHF
clone_size: few
d_call: -
v_call: TRBV7-9
j_call: TRBJ1-5

cdr3_nt: TGCGCCAGCCAGACTCAGCCAGAGGGTGGCTACACCTTC
cdr3_aa: CASQTQPEGGYTF
clone_size: -
d_call: -
v_call: TRBV5-1
j_call: TRBJ1-2

cdr3_nt: TGTGCCAGCAGCTTATCCGGGACAGGGGACAGAATTGATCTCAATGAGCAGTTCTTC
cdr3_aa: CASSLSGTGDRIDLNEQFF
clone_size: few
d_call: TRBD1
v_call: TRBV7-2
j_call: TRBJ2-1

cdr3_nt: TGTGCTAGCAGCTTGGGGCAGGGGGGATCCTACGAGCAGTACTTC
cdr3_aa: CASSLGQGGSYEQYF
clone_size: -
d_call: -
v_call: TRBV7-7
j_call: TRBJ2-7

cdr3_nt: TGTGCCAGCAGTGACCAAGGGGGCGCGGCGAACTATGGCTACACCTTC
cdr3_aa: CASSDQGGAANYGYTF
clone_size: -
d_call: TRBD1
v_call: TRBV6-1
j_call: TRBJ1-2

cdr3_nt: TGTGCCATCAGTGAGCTTGGCGGTACTAGCGGGAGGGTAGGGATCTTTACGCAGTATTTT
cdr3_aa: CAISELGGTSGRVGIFTQYF
clone_size: -
d_call: TRBD2
v_call: TRBV10-3
j_call: TRBJ2-3

cdr3_nt: TGTGCCAGCAGCGTTAGTGGGGGCTCCAACTACGAGCAGTACTTC
cdr3_aa: CASSVSGGSNYEQYF
clone_size: -
d_call: -
v_call: TRBV7-9
j_call: TRBJ2-7

cdr3_nt: TGTGCCAGCAGCTTGGGACAGGGTTTGAACACTGAAGCTTTCTTT
cdr3_aa: CASSLGQGLNTEAFF
clone_size: few
d_call: TRBD1
v_call: TRBV5-6
j_call: TRBJ1-1

cdr3_nt: TGTGCCAGCAGCTTAACAGGGGGCATTGGAAACACCATATATTTT
cdr3_aa: CASSLTGGIGNTIYF
clone_size: -
d_call: TRBD1
v_call: TRBV7-2
j_call: TRBJ1-3

cdr3_nt: TGTGCCAGCAGATTCGGGACTAGCGGGGGTAGGGAGACCCAGTACTTC
cdr3_aa: CASRFGTSGGRETQYF
clone_size: few
d_call: TRBD2
v_call: TRBV27
j_call: TRBJ2-5

cdr3_nt: TGTGCCACCAGGGGTAGCGGGAGGGCCCGGGATACGCAGTATTTT
cdr3_aa: CATRGSGRARDTQYF
clone_size: few
d_call: TRBD2
v_call: TRBV6-6
j_call: TRBJ2-3

cdr3_nt: TGTGCCAGCAGCTTTAGGTGGCAGGATGAGCATGGGAACACTGAAGCTTTCTTT
cdr3_aa: CASSFRWQDEHGNTEAFF
clone_size: few
d_call: -
v_call: TRBV11-3
j_call: TRBJ1-1

cdr3_nt: TGTGCCAGTCAGGGGGGAAGGGTGAACACTGAAGCTTTCTTT
cdr3_aa: CASQGGRVNTEAFF
clone_size: few
d_call: TRBD1
v_call: TRBV19
j_call: TRBJ1-1

cdr3_nt: TGTGCCAGCAGCTTGCGTTCGAGAAGAGATAGCAATCAGCCCCAGCATTTT
cdr3_aa: CASSLRSRRDSNQPQHF
clone_size: -
d_call: -
v_call: TRBV5-5
j_call: TRBJ1-5

cdr3_nt: TGTGCCAGCTCCTCGGGCAGGGGGCGCAAGGATGAGCAGTTCTTC
cdr3_aa: CASSSGRGRKDEQFF
clone_size: few
d_call: TRBD1
v_call: TRBV28
j_call: TRBJ2-1

cdr3_nt: TGTGCCAGCAGCTCCCATTTTGGACAGCGAGCTTTCTTT
cdr3_aa: CASSSHFGQRAFF
clone_size: -
d_call: -
v_call: TRBV7-2
j_call: TRBJ1-1

cdr3_nt: TGTGCCAGCAGCTCGGGCGGGGGCTACGAGCAGTACTTC
cdr3_aa: CASSSGGGYEQYF
clone_size: -
d_call: TRBD2
v_call: TRBV7-3
j_call: TRBJ2-7

cdr3_nt: TGTGCCAGCAGTGGACAGGGTTCAGCCAAAAACATTCAGTACTTC
cdr3_aa: CASSGQGSAKNIQYF
clone_size: medium-sized
d_call: TRBD1
v_call: TRBV6-5
j_call: TRBJ2-4

cdr3_nt: TGTGCCAGCAGCGTAGGATTGGCTAGCGGGGGGCTGGGCACAGATACGCAGTATTTT
cdr3_aa: CASSVGLASGGLGTDTQYF
clone_size: -
d_call: TRBD2
v_call: TRBV9
j_call: TRBJ2-3

cdr3_nt: TGTGCCAGCAGCAGGGACAGGCCCCATAATTCACCCCTCCACTTT
cdr3_aa: CASSRDRPHNSPLHF
clone_size: few
d_call: TRBD1
v_call: TRBV5-4
j_call: TRBJ1-6

cdr3_nt: TGTGCCAGCTCCCCGCACGGGGGCTCCTACGAGCAGTACTTC
cdr3_aa: CASSPHGGSYEQYF
clone_size: few
d_call: -
v_call: TRBV18
j_call: TRBJ2-7

cdr3_nt: TGTGCCAGCAGTTTTATTGAGAATGAGCAGTTCTTC
cdr3_aa: CASSFIENEQFF
clone_size: -
d_call: -
v_call: TRBV28
j_call: TRBJ2-1

cdr3_nt: TGTGCCAGCAGTTTATTCCCCTCTAGCGGGAGGGCCGTTCACAATGAGCAGTTCTTC
cdr3_aa: CASSLFPSSGRAVHNEQFF
clone_size: -
d_call: TRBD2
v_call: TRBV27
j_call: TRBJ2-1

cdr3_nt: TGTGCCAGCAGTTTATTTAAACAGCAGCCCCAGCATTTT
cdr3_aa: CASSLFKQQPQHF
clone_size: -
d_call: -
v_call: TRBV28
j_call: TRBJ1-5

cdr3_nt: TGCGCCAGCAGCTTGGGTCTTGGTAGCCTTCAAGAGACCCAGTACTTC
cdr3_aa: CASSLGLGSLQETQYF
clone_size: -
d_call: -
v_call: TRBV5-1
j_call: TRBJ2-5

cdr3_nt: TGTGCCAGTCGTACCGTCCCCAGCCCCGGACAGTTTTTCCCCCCCACTGAAGCTTTCTTT
cdr3_aa: CASRTVPSPGQFFPPTEAFF
clone_size: -
d_call: -
v_call: TRBV7-8
j_call: TRBJ1-1

cdr3_nt: TGTGCCAGCAGCTTAGGGGGAGTTCGGGAGCAGTACTTC
cdr3_aa: CASSLGGVREQYF
clone_size: -
d_call: -
v_call: TRBV7-9
j_call: TRBJ2-7

cdr3_nt: TGTGCCAGCTCCCGGACTAGCGGGTGGACCGGGGAGCTGTTTTTT
cdr3_aa: CASSRTSGWTGELFF
clone_size: few
d_call: TRBD2
v_call: TRBV9
j_call: TRBJ2-2

cdr3_nt: TGTGCCAGCAGCCGGGACAGGGTAGGCGGCTACACCTTC
cdr3_aa: CASSRDRVGGYTF
clone_size: few
d_call: TRBD1
v_call: TRBV7-9
j_call: TRBJ1-2

cdr3_nt: TGTGCCAGCAGCTTAGTGGCTAGCGGGACCGGGGAGCAGTACTTC
cdr3_aa: CASSLVASGTGEQYF
clone_size: -
d_call: TRBD2
v_call: TRBV11-1
j_call: TRBJ2-7